Following are 6 T cell receptor beta chains from one sample sequenced in a study of CD8 T cells in ankylosing spondylitis. TCRdb fed the 5' RACE reads into MiXCR, producing one record per CDR3 protein. The data show a few hundred thousand distinct CDR3 sequences, roughly 12% seen once. The sequencing input was blood, either unsorted or a sorted T cell fraction (not recorded which). These receptors originate from a female donor with ankylosing spondylitis or in good health (not recorded which).

This chain's CDR3 is CASSPQGLSGQPQHF. In nucleotides, the CDR3 is TGTGCCAGCAGTCCCCAGGGGCTCTCGGGACAGCCCCAGCATTTT. The V gene is TRBV12-3 or TRBV12-4, the J gene TRBJ1-5; possible D gene TRBD1, 6 bases. The CDR3 covers 15 residues. V lost 5 bases, J lost 7 bases, and 18 bases lay in between.

This clonotype occurred many times. The chain couples TRBV24-1 to TRBJ2-3, with D maybe TRBD1 (5 bases). V lost 5 bases and J lost 0, with 11 bases in between. Germline CDR1 KGHDR, CDR2 SFDVKD. The CDR3 is made up of 15 amino acids. CDR3 bases: TGTGCCACCAGTGGACCGCCAGGGAGCACAGATACGCAGTATTTT. It yields the protein CATSGPPGSTDTQYF.

In its sample, this clonotype was seen a few times. The chain is built from TRBV12-3 or TRBV12-4 and TRBJ2-1, with 8 positions matching TRBD1. After removal of 6 bases from V and 12 bases from J, the junction contained 13 bases not matched to a gene. This CDR3 has 14 amino acids. The CDR3 loop reads CASSPDRAASGQFF. CDR3 bases: TGTGCCAGCAGCCCGGACAGGGCCGCCTCTGGGCAGTTCTTC.

This clonotype was found many times. This sequence joins TRBV28 and TRBJ2-7, with D hard to call. The CDR3 length is 12 residues. Trimming removed 6 bases at V and 2 bases at J, with 8 bases between. CDR1 and CDR2 from the germline V gene are MDHEN and SYDVKM. CDR3 in DNA: TGTGCCAGCAGCTCCGGGCCCTACGAGCAGTACTTC. This codes for CASSSGPYEQYF.

The chain joins TRBV5-1 to TRBJ2-3, with D possibly TRBD2 on 6 matching bases. There are 16 residues in the CDR3. Germline CDR1 is SGHRS and CDR2 is YFSETQ. V dropped 6 bases and J dropped 2 bases, with 19 bases sitting between them. CDR3 bases: TGCGCCAGCACCCCGAGGGGCGGGGCGAACACAGATACGCAGTATTTT. Translating it yields CASTPRGGANTDTQYF. The variable domain in full, with the rest retrieved from reference TRBV5-1 and TRBJ2-3, is KAGVTQTPRYLIKTRGQQVTLSCSPISGHRSVSWYQQTPGQGLQFLFEYFSETQRNKGNFPGRFSGRQFSNSRSEMNVSTLELGDSALYLCASTPRGGANTDTQYFGPGTRLTVL.

This clonotype has more than one count but fewer than ten. The chain couples TRBV5-5 to TRBJ2-7; the D gene is possibly TRBD2 (6 bases). The V end was cut by 0 bases, the J end by 3 bases, with 13 bases between. Germline V CDR1 and CDR2: SGHKS, YYEKEE (reference sequence). The CDR3 spans 15 residues. The CDR3 DNA reads as TGTGCCAGCAGCTTGGAAGGGATGGGACTCTACGAGCAGTACTTC. The encoded protein is CASSLEGMGLYEQYF. The whole variable domain, remainder taken from reference TRBV5-5 and TRBJ2-7, is DAGVTQSPTHLIKTRGQQVTLRCSPISGHKSVSWYQQVLGQGPQFIFQYYEKEERGRGNFPDRFSARQFPNYSSELNVNALLLGDSALYLCASSLEGMGLYEQYFGPGTRLTVT.